This T cell receptor (beta chain) appears in the sequencing data of a study of blood T cell repertoires in COVID-19. Study-level information: Sample material is recorded as cDNA or gDNA derived from T cells, B-cell-depleted T cells, or PBMCs.

This clone occurred once. Germline lookup yields CDR1 GTSNPN and CDR2 SVGIG (reference sequence). The CDR3 consists of 16 residues. V was clipped by 0 bases and J by 8 bases; unmatched bases: 9. Libraries were prepared by immunoSEQ multiplex PCR; TCRdb keeps only in-frame clonotypes and omits some of them. Of 140,000 to 150,000 clones listed, approximately 90% were seen once; the top ten hold roughly 8%. The sequenced sample was peripheral blood. The clonotype originates from a woman in her forties or fifties with active or convalescent COVID-19. The J gene is TRBJ1-3, the V gene TRBV30, with 11 positions matching TRBD1. The CDR3 reads CAWSVTGQGVEDTIYF. The CDR3 DNA sequence: TGTGCCTGGAGTGTGACGGGACAGGGGGTTGAGGACACCATATATTTT.